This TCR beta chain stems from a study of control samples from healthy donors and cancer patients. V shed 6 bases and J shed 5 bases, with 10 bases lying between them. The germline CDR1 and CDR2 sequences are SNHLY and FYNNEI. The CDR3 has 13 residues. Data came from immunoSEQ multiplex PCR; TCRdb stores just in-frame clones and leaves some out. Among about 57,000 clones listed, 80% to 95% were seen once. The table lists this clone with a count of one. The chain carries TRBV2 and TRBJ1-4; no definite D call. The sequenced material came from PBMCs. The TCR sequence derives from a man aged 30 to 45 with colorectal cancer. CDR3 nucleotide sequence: TGTGCCAGCAGCCAGAGTAGAAATGAAAAACTGTTTTTT. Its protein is CASSQSRNEKLFF.